The subject of this entry is one T cell receptor (beta chain). In the original analysis: Quantification of nucleated cells was approximated via reference gene primer amplification. The method was immunoSEQ multiplex PCR; TCRdb's version includes in-frame clones alone and lacks a portion of them. Clone size and the V and J calls come from that table; the DNA yielded D and trimming. The sample shows about 430,000 clones, about 87% of them seen only once. A Seattle source enrolled patients during active infection and followed them longitudinally. This record comes from a study of blood T cell repertoires in COVID-19. Study as a whole: There were acute and convalescent COVID-19 samples, and they came from the United States, Italy and Spain.

The germline CDR1 and CDR2 sequences are MNHEY and SVGAGI. V lost 7 bases to trimming and J lost 2 bases; unmatched junction nucleotides: 6. The CDR3 extends over 15 amino acids. The TCR comes from a man aged 18 to 29 with COVID-19, enrolled during active disease. Material for sequencing was peripheral blood. This chain uses TRBV6-5 with TRBJ2-5; 11 nucleotides align to TRBD2. The CDR3 nucleotides are TGTGCCAGCATTCTACTAGCGGGGGTTCAAGAGACCCAGTACTTC. Translation gives CASILLAGVQETQYF.